This is a list of T cell receptor beta chains from one sample in a study of blood T cell repertoires in COVID-19. Profiled with immunoSEQ multiplex PCR; TCRdb holds only in-frame clones, not every one. The table includes 170,000 or so clones, 85% to 90% detected once. Sequenced: peripheral blood. The origin of the receptors is a man aged 35-49 years with active or convalescent COVID-19. Both conserved end residues are part of each CDR3. Each record gives: J gene, clone size, D gene, V gene, CDR3 protein, CDR3 DNA. D genes are given only for firm matches. Expanded clones get a size class; other rows say once, few or many, or leave the size out.

TRBJ2-5 | NA | NA | TRBV30 | CAWVHQALMGHWETQYF | TGTGCCTGGGTGCACCAGGCGCTGATGGGCCATTGGGAGACCCAGTACTTC
TRBJ2-2 | NA | TRBD1 | TRBV4-1 | CASSQEGVGTGVTGELFF | TGCGCCAGCAGCCAAGAAGGGGTAGGGACAGGGGTCACCGGGGAGCTGTTTTTT
TRBJ2-2 | NA | NA | TRBV12-3/TRBV12-4 | CASNEDTGELFF | TGTGCCAGCAATGAGGACACCGGGGAGCTGTTTTTT
TRBJ2-1 | NA | TRBD2 | TRBV7-2 | CASSLGGLASNEQFF | TGTGCCAGCAGCTTGGGGGGACTAGCTTCCAATGAGCAGTTCTTC
TRBJ2-3 | NA | TRBD2 | TRBV9 | CASSVMGLAGVGDTQYF | TGTGCCAGCAGCGTAATGGGGCTAGCGGGGGTTGGAGATACGCAGTATTTT
TRBJ2-5 | NA | NA | TRBV18 | CASSPPRAGRQETQYF | TGTGCCAGCTCACCACCTCGGGCGGGGCGGCAAGAGACCCAGTACTTC
TRBJ2-7 | NA | NA | TRBV7-6 | CASSLSPSLYEQYF | TGTGCCAGCAGCTTAAGCCCAAGCCTTTACGAGCAGTACTTC
TRBJ2-3 | NA | TRBD2 | TRBV4-1 | CASSPQLASGGLDTQYF | TGCGCCAGCAGCCCTCAGTTGGCTAGCGGGGGATTAGATACGCAGTATTTT
TRBJ1-2 | NA | TRBD1 | TRBV6-7 | CDEPKTGNYGYTF | TGTGACGAACCCAAGACAGGGAACTATGGCTACACCTTC
TRBJ1-1 | NA | TRBD1 | TRBV5-1 | CASSLFPGQGSNTEAFF | TGCGCCAGCAGCCTTTTCCCGGGACAGGGGTCGAACACTGAAGCTTTCTTT
TRBJ1-1 | NA | NA | TRBV7-6 | CASSLATFSGGPNTEAFF | TGTGCCAGCAGCTTAGCTACATTCAGCGGGGGCCCGAACACTGAAGCTTTCTTT
TRBJ2-7 | NA | TRBD2 | TRBV24-1 | CATSDPGRGVDEQYF | TGTGCCACCAGTGACCCTGGGAGGGGAGTAGACGAGCAGTACTTC
TRBJ1-2 | NA | NA | TRBV6-1 | CASSEAGEGGYTF | TGTGCCAGCAGTGAGGCAGGGGAGGGTGGCTACACCTTC
TRBJ2-2 | NA | NA | TRBV2 | CASSEPTAAPGELFF | TGTGCCAGCAGTGAACCGACAGCCGCCCCCGGGGAGCTGTTTTTT
TRBJ2-5 | NA | NA | TRBV2 | CASRQGGETQYF | TGTGCCAGTAGACAGGGAGGAGAGACCCAGTACTTC
TRBJ2-5 | once | TRBD2 | TRBV27 | CASSLVSSGGRETQYF | TGTGCCAGCAGTTTGGTGTCTAGCGGGGGACGTGAGACCCAGTACTTC
TRBJ2-7 | NA | NA | TRBV28 | CASSPSGSSTYEQYF | TGTGCCAGCAGCCCGAGCGGTTCCAGCACCTACGAGCAGTACTTC
TRBJ1-6 | NA | TRBD1 | TRBV6-6 | CASSPGTGNSPLHF | TGTGCCAGCAGCCCCGGGACAGGGAATTCACCCCTCCACTTT
TRBJ2-7 | NA | TRBD1 | TRBV7-6 | CASSDRVTYEQYF | TGTGCCAGCAGCGACAGGGTTACCTACGAGCAGTACTTC
TRBJ1-2 | NA | NA | TRBV19 | CASSQGTLGYTF | TGTGCCAGTAGTCAGGGGACCCTCGGCTACACCTTC
TRBJ1-1 | once | NA | TRBV11-1 | CASSLLRNTEAFF | TGTGCCAGCAGCCTCCTCCGGAACACTGAAGCTTTCTTT
TRBJ1-2 | NA | NA | TRBV6-5 | CASTINRDGYTF | TGTGCCAGCACCATAAACAGGGATGGCTACACCTTC
TRBJ1-5 | NA | NA | TRBV7-9 | CASSPGQPQHF | TGTGCCAGCAGCCCGGGTCAGCCCCAGCATTTT
TRBJ2-3 | NA | NA | TRBV25-1 | CASSDPVGGYTDTQYF | TGTGCCAGCAGTGACCCCGTGGGGGGTTACACAGATACGCAGTATTTT
TRBJ2-1 | NA | TRBD2 | TRBV9 | CASSFLAGGFYNEQFF | TGTGCCAGCAGCTTCCTAGCGGGGGGGTTCTACAATGAGCAGTTCTTC
TRBJ1-3 | NA | NA | TRBV7-2 | CASRSHSGGSGNTIYF | TGTGCCAGCAGGTCCCATAGCGGGGGGTCTGGAAACACCATATATTTT
TRBJ1-1 | NA | TRBD1 | TRBV7-9 | CASRWGQGASDTEAFF | TGTGCCAGCAGATGGGGACAGGGGGCTTCCGACACTGAAGCTTTCTTT
TRBJ1-3 | NA | NA | TRBV30 | CAWSVGGSGNTIYF | TGTGCCTGGAGTGTAGGGGGCTCTGGAAACACCATATATTTT
TRBJ2-7 | NA | NA | TRBV4-2 | CASSQVQDLAYEQYF | TGTGCCAGCAGCCAAGTACAGGATCTGGCCTACGAGCAGTACTTC
TRBJ2-2 | NA | NA | TRBV10-2 | CASRASSTGELFF | TGCGCCAGCAGGGCTAGCAGCACCGGGGAGCTGTTTTTT
TRBJ1-1 | NA | NA | TRBV28 | CASSPPWGLTEAFF | TGTGCCAGCAGTCCCCCTTGGGGGCTCACTGAAGCTTTCTTT
TRBJ1-5 | NA | NA | TRBV3-1/TRBV3-2 | CASSQGGVGNQPQHF | TGTGCCAGCAGCCAAGGGGGGGTAGGCAATCAGCCCCAGCATTTT
TRBJ1-6 | NA | TRBD1 | TRBV18 | CASSGDRHNSPLHF | TGTGCCAGCTCGGGGGACAGGCATAATTCACCCCTCCACTTT
TRBJ1-2 | NA | NA | TRBV30 | CAWSVGGPYYGYTF | TGTGCCTGGAGTGTAGGAGGGCCCTACTATGGCTACACCTTC
TRBJ1-3 | NA | NA | TRBV14 | CASSLVGNTIYF | TGTGCCAGCAGCCTAGTGGGAAACACCATATATTTT
TRBJ2-1 | NA | NA | TRBV10-3 | CAISERDGAYNEQFF | TGTGCCATCAGTGAGCGCGACGGGGCCTACAATGAGCAGTTCTTC
TRBJ1-6 | NA | NA | TRBV15 | CATSRPTGTPLHF | TGTGCCACCAGCAGACCTACAGGGACACCCCTCCACTTT
TRBJ2-2 | once | NA | TRBV6-2/TRBV6-3 | CASSYDIETAGRGTGELFF | TGTGCCAGCAGTTACGACATCGAGACAGCAGGGCGAGGCACCGGGGAGCTGTTTTTT
TRBJ2-1 | NA | TRBD2 | TRBV11-2 | CASSLALWGGGAHEQFF | TGTGCCAGCAGCTTAGCCCTTTGGGGCGGGGGGGCCCATGAGCAGTTCTTC
TRBJ1-2 | NA | NA | TRBV20-1 | CSARSLRGYTF | TGCAGTGCTAGGTCTCTCCGTGGCTACACCTTC
TRBJ1-6 | NA | NA | TRBV4-1 | CASSQDKGLHF | TGCGCCAGCAGCCAAGATAAGGGGCTCCACTTT
TRBJ1-4 | NA | TRBD1 | TRBV15 | CATGQGSEKLFF | TGTGCCACGGGACAGGGGAGCGAAAAACTGTTTTTT
TRBJ2-7 | NA | NA | TRBV6-6 | CASSPTRGEQYF | TGTGCCAGCAGCCCCACCCGGGGCGAGCAGTACTTC
TRBJ2-3 | NA | TRBD1 | TRBV7-7 | CASSQGQARTDTQYF | TGTGCTAGCAGCCAGGGACAGGCCCGCACAGATACGCAGTATTTT
TRBJ1-1 | NA | NA | TRBV7-9 | CASSLTREVRNTEAFF | TGTGCCAGCAGCTTAACCAGGGAAGTTAGGAACACTGAAGCTTTCTTT